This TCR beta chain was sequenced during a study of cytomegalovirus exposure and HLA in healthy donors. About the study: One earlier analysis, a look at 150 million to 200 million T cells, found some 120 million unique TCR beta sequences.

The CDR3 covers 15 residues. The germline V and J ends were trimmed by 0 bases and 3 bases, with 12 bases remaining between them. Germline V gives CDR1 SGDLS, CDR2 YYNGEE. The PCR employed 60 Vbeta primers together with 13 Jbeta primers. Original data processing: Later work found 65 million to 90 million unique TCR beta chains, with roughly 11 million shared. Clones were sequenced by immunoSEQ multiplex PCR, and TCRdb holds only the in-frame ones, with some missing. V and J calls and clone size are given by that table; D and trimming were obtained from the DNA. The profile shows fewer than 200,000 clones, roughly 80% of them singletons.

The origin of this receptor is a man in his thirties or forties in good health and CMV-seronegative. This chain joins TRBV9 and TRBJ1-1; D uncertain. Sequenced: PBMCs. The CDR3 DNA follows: TGTGCCAGCAGCGTAGGAGCCAGGCCGTACACTGAAGCTTTCTTT. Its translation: CASSVGARPYTEAFF.